This T cell receptor (beta chain) was retrieved from a study of T cell responses to AZD1222 COVID-19 vaccine. Sequencing used immunoSEQ multiplex PCR; TCRdb keeps in-frame clones, though not all of them. The sample consists of approximately 100,000 clones, around nine tenths of them appearing once. Regarding this clone: No antigen is known for it.

Study observations and caveats: Two AZD1222 administrations were followed by greater Spike-specific TCR breadth and depth. Donors, mostly white British, included more females; clonal diversity was possibly underestimated.

Per germline, CDR1 SGHTA and CDR2 FQGNSA. CDR3 length: 15 residues. V was trimmed by 4 bases and J by 0 bases, leaving 10 bases between them. Sequenced here: peripheral blood, sampled on day 0 of AZD1222 vaccination. The V and J genes are TRBV7-2 and TRBJ2-1, with D possibly being TRBD1 or TRBD2 (5 bases each). This receptor was identified in an adult in good health. CDR3: CASSSRDLSYNEQFF. CDR3 DNA: TGTGCCAGCAGCTCCCGGGACCTCTCCTACAATGAGCAGTTCTTC.